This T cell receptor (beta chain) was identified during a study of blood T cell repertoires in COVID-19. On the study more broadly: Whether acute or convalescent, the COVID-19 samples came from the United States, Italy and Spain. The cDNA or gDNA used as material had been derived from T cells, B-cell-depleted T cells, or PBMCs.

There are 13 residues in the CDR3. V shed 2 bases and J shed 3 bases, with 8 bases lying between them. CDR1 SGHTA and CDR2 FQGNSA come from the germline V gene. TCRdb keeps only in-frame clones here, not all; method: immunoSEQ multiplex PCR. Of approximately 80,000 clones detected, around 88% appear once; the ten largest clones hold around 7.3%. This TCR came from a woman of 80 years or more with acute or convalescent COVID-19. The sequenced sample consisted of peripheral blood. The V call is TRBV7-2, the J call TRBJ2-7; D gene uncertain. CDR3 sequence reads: CASSLFDNYEQYF. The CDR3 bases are TGTGCCAGCAGCTTATTCGACAACTACGAGCAGTACTTC.